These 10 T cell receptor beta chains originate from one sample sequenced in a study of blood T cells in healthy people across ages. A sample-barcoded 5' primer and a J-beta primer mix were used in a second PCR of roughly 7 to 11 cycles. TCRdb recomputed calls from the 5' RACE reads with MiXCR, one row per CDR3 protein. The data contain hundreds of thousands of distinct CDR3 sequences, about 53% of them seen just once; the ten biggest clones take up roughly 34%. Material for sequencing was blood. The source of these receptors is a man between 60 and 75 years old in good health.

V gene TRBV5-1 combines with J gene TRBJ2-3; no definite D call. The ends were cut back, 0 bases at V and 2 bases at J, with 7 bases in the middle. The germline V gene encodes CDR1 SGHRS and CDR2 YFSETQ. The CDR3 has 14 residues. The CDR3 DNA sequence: TGCGCCAGCAGCTTGGAATATCTCACAGATACGCAGTATTTT. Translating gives CASSLEYLTDTQYF.

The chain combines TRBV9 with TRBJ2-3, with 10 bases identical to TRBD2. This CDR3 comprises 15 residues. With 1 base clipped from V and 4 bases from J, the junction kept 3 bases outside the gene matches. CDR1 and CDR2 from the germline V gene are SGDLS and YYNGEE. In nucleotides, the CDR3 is TGTGCCAGCAGCGTAAGCGGGGGGGCCCCAGATACGCAGTATTTT. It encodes CASSVSGGAPDTQYF.

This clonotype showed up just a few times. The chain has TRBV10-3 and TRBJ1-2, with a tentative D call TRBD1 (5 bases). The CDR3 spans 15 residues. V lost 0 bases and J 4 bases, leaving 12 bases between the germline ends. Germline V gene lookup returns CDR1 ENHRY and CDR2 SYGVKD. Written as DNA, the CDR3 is TGTGCCATCAGTGAGTCGACACAGGCGGGCTATGGCTACACCTTC. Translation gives CAISESTQAGYGYTF.

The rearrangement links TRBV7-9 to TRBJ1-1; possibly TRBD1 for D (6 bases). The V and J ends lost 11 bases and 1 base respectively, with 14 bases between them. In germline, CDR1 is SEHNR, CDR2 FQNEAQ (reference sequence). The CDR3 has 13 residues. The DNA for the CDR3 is TGTGCCGGAAGGGGGACGGCGAACACTGAAGCTTTCTTT. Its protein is CAGRGTANTEAFF.

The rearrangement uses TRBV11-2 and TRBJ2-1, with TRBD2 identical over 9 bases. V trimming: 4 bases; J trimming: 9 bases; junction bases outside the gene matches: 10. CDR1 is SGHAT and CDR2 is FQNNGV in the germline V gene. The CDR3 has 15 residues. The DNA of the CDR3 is TGTGCCAGCAGCTCCTGGACTAGCGAGGGCGGTGAGCAGTTCTTC. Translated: CASSSWTSEGGEQFF. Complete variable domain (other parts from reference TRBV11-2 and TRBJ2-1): EAGVAQSPRYKIIEKRQSVAFWCNPISGHATLYWYQQILGQGPKLLIQFQNNGVVDDSQLPKDRFSAERLKGVDSTLKIQPAKLEDSAVYLCASSSWTSEGGEQFFGPGTRLTVL.

This CDR3 reads CASSLDGEYADTQYF. The CDR3 DNA follows: TGCGCCAGCAGCTTGGACGGGGAGTACGCAGATACGCAGTATTTT. This sequence joins TRBV5-1 and TRBJ2-3, with D possibly matching TRBD2 (5 bases). The CDR3 has 15 amino acids. Trimming took 0 bases from V and 4 from J, leaving 12 bases between them. Germline V lookup: CDR1 SGHRS, CDR2 YFSETQ. Supplemented by reference TRBV5-1 and TRBJ2-3, the full variable domain reads KAGVTQTPRYLIKTRGQQVTLSCSPISGHRSVSWYQQTPGQGLQFLFEYFSETQRNKGNFPGRFSGRQFSNSRSEMNVSTLELGDSALYLCASSLDGEYADTQYFGPGTRLTVL.

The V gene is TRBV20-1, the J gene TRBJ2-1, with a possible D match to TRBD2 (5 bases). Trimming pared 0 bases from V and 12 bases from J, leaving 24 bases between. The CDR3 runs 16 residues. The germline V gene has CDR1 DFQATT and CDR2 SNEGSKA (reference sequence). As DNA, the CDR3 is TGCAGTGCTAGAGATGCGGGCCGACCGGCCACCACGGGGCAGTTCTTC. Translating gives CSARDAGRPATTGQFF.

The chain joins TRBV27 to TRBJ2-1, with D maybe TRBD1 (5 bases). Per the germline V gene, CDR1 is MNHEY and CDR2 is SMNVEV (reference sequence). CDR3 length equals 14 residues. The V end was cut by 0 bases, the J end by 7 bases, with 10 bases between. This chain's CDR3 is CASSLSDNRNEQFF. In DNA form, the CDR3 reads TGTGCCAGCAGTTTATCGGACAATAGAAATGAGCAGTTCTTC.

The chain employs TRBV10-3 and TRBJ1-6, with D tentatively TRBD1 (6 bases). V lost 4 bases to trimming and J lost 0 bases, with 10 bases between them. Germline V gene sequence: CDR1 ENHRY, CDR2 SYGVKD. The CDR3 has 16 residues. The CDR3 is CAISGQEGSYNSPLHF. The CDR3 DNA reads TGTGCCATCAGTGGACAGGAGGGCTCCTATAATTCACCCCTCCACTTT.

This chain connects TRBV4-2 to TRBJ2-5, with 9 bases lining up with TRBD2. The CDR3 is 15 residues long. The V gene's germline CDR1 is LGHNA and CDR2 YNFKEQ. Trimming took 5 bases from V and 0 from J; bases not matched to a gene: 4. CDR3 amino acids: CASSAGGANQETQYF. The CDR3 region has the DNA TGTGCCAGCAGCGCGGGGGGGGCCAACCAAGAGACCCAGTACTTC.